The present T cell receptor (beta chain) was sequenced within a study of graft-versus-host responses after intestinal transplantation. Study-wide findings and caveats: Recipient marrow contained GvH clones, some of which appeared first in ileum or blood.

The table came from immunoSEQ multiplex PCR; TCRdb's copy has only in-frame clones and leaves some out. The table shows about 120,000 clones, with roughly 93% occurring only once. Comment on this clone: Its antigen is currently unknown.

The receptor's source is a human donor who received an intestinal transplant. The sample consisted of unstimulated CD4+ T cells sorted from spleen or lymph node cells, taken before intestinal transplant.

CDR3 sequence reads: CASSPPSINIQYF. CDR3 bases: TGTGCCAGCAGCCCCCCTTCTATCAACATTCAGTACTTC. This chain connects TRBV7-3 to TRBJ2-4; D is uncertain. V was clipped by 5 bases and J by 7 bases, with 12 bases between them. Germline loops: CDR1 SGHTA, CDR2 FQGTGA. The CDR3 consists of 13 residues.